These 32 T cell receptor beta chains were sequenced from one sample in a study of early T cells in non-severe SARS-CoV-2 infection (dated by TCRdb to about 2021). Libraries were built with 5' RACE. The reads were generated on a NextSeq 500. TCRdb reanalyzed the raw reads on its own, using fastp at Q25 for trimming and MiXCR for clone calling, and kept in-frame beta chains. When rows share a CDR3 protein, they turn into one entry using the most common DNA and genes. The sample yields about 76,000 distinct CDR3 sequences; about 11% were counted once. Roughly 4.7% of the sample is in the top ten clones. Input material: whole blood. The receptors originated from an adult who was a healthcare worker with PCR-confirmed SARS-CoV-2 infection or an uninfected control (not recorded which).

This clonotype was seen more than once but under ten times. The J gene is TRBJ1-2, the V gene TRBV18, with unresolved D. The germline CDR1 and CDR2 sequences are KGHSH and LQKENI. The length of the CDR3 is 14 residues. Trimming shortened V by 3 bases and J by 1 base, and 9 bases separated the two germline ends. The chain's CDR3 is CASSPGRVNYGYTF. For the CDR3, the DNA is TGTGCCAGCTCACCGGGCAGAGTTAACTATGGCTACACCTTC.

The genes are TRBV19 and TRBJ1-2; weak D call: TRBD1 (5 bases). Germline V CDR1 and CDR2: LNHDA, SQIVND (reference sequence). The CDR3 totals 15 residues. Deletions cut 7 bases from V and 3 bases from J, with 18 bases between. The CDR3 loop reads CASKGPAGGDYGYTF. In DNA form, the CDR3 reads TGTGCCAGTAAGGGCCCGGCTGGGGGAGACTATGGCTACACCTTC.

This clonotype was seen ten or more times. The V and J genes are TRBV20-1 and TRBJ2-5; D perhaps matches TRBD1 (6 bases). The germline CDR1 and CDR2 sequences are DFQATT and SNEGSKA (reference sequence). V was cut by 6 bases and J by 3 bases, with 20 bases left in between. This CDR3 comprises 15 residues. This chain's CDR3 is CSANPHQGIEETQYF. Here the CDR3 DNA reads TGCAGTGCCAACCCCCATCAGGGGATAGAAGAGACCCAGTACTTC.

This chain connects TRBV6-4 to TRBJ1-6; the D gene is possibly TRBD1 (5 bases). V lost 3 bases and J lost 3, with 6 bases in between. Germline lookup yields CDR1 MRHNA and CDR2 SNTAGT. This CDR3 has 14 residues. As DNA, the CDR3 is TGTGCCAGCAGTGAACAGGTCTATAATTCACCCCTCCACTTT. Protein sequence: CASSEQVYNSPLHF.

This clonotype was counted ten times or more. The chain employs TRBV6-5 and TRBJ2-5, with D tentatively TRBD1 or TRBD2 (5 bases each). V was cut by 8 bases and J by 5 bases, with 9 bases left in between. The germline CDR1 and CDR2 sequences are MNHEY and SVGAGI. The length of the CDR3 is 11 residues. The CDR3 loop is CASEGPETQYF. CDR3 nucleotides: TGTGCCAGCGAGGGGCCCGAGACCCAGTACTTC.

The chain links TRBV12-3 or TRBV12-4 to TRBJ2-4, with D possibly being TRBD1 (7 bases). The CDR3 loop spans 15 amino acids. Trimming removed 6 bases from V and 1 base from J, with 13 bases in between. The chain's CDR3 is CASRPAGGAKNIQYF. The CDR3 DNA reads TGTGCCAGCAGACCTGCAGGGGGGGCCAAAAACATTCAGTACTTC.

The rearrangement uses TRBV19 and TRBJ1-5; D perhaps matches TRBD1 (6 bases). Germline CDR1 reads LNHDA; CDR2 reads SQIVND (reference sequence). V lost 4 bases to trimming and J lost 1 base, with 8 bases between them. This CDR3 comprises 14 residues. In DNA form, the CDR3 reads TGTGCCAGTAGTAACAGGGAGAGCAATCAGCCCCAGCATTTT. This codes for CASSNRESNQPQHF.

The chain joins TRBV20-1 to TRBJ1-1, with D possibly being TRBD1 (5 bases). The CDR3 runs 14 residues. V lost 6 bases, J lost 5 bases, and 19 bases lay in between. Germline lookup yields CDR1 DFQATT and CDR2 SNEGSKA (reference sequence). The CDR3: CSAWLGQGRTEAFF. CDR3 nucleotide sequence: TGCAGTGCCTGGTTAGGGCAGGGCCGAACTGAAGCTTTCTTT.

The chain is built from TRBV13 and TRBJ2-3, with D uncertain. Germline V gene lookup returns CDR1 PRHDT and CDR2 FYEKMQ (reference sequence). The CDR3 totals 14 residues. Deletions cut 0 bases from V and 5 bases from J, with 9 bases between. The CDR3 nucleotides read TGTGCCAGCAGCTTAGGGGGAAACCTAGATACGCAGTATTTT. It yields the protein CASSLGGNLDTQYF.

This clonotype was seen more than once but under ten times. This rearrangement joins TRBV7-9 to TRBJ1-5; D is unclear. Germline CDR1 SEHNR, CDR2 FQNEAQ (reference sequence). Trimming cost V 5 bases and J 6 bases, with 11 bases left between them. There are 13 residues in the CDR3. DNA for the CDR3: TGTGCCAGCAGCCCCCAGTATGGTCAGCCCCAGCATTTT. As protein: CASSPQYGQPQHF.

The table lists this clonotype with many counts. V usage is TRBV6-2 or TRBV6-3 and J usage is TRBJ2-6, with 9 bases that match TRBD1. The CDR3 runs 19 residues. Trimming at V came to 0 bases and at J to 1 base, leaving 7 bases not matched to a gene. Germline V lookup: CDR1 MNHEY, CDR2 SVGEGT. The CDR3, as DNA: TGTGCCAGCAGTTACTCTACCGGGACAGGGTTGTCTGGGGCCAACGTCCTGACTTTC. Its protein product is CASSYSTGTGLSGANVLTF.

This clonotype has more than one count but fewer than ten. V and J are TRBV29-1 and TRBJ2-5; tentatively, D is TRBD2 (5 bases). Germline V gene lookup returns CDR1 SQVTM and CDR2 ANQGSEA. V lost 4 bases and J lost 2, with 11 bases in between. The CDR3 spans 13 residues. The CDR3 region has the DNA TGCAGCGTTGTCGGGCGGGTTCAAGAGACCCAGTACTTC. Translating it yields CSVVGRVQETQYF.

The V call is TRBV6-1, the J call TRBJ1-2; D is unresolved. Trimming cost V 0 bases and J 4 bases, with 6 bases left between them. This CDR3 comprises 13 residues. CDR1 is MNHNS and CDR2 is SASEGT in the germline V gene. The CDR3 sequence is CASSEADTYGYTF. The CDR3 nucleotides are TGTGCCAGCAGTGAAGCTGACACCTATGGCTACACCTTC.

The chain joins TRBV7-2 to TRBJ2-7, with 8 bases matching TRBD2. V was pared by 2 bases and J by 3 bases, with 9 bases of the junction left unmatched. The CDR3 sequence is 16 residues long. The germline V gene has CDR1 SGHTA and CDR2 FQGNSA. This CDR3 is CASSLPAGVPDYEQYF. CDR3 nucleotide sequence: TGTGCCAGCAGCTTACCAGCGGGGGTCCCTGACTACGAGCAGTACTTC. Looking up the rest from reference TRBV7-2 and TRBJ2-7 gives the full variable domain: GAGVSQSPSNKVTEKGKDVELRCDPISGHTALYWYRQSLGQGLEFLIYFQGNSAPDKSGLPSDRFSAERTGGSVSTLTIQRTQQEDSAVYLCASSLPAGVPDYEQYFGPGTRLTVT.

This clonotype was counted only a few times. The chain carries TRBV2 and TRBJ2-2, with 7 bases matching TRBD2. Germline V lookup: CDR1 SNHLY, CDR2 FYNNEI. The CDR3 runs 16 residues. Germline trimming cut 2 bases from V and 0 bases from J; bases unmatched to any gene: 3. The CDR3 bases are TGTGCCAGCAGTGAAAAGCGGGGAACGAACACCGGGGAGCTGTTTTTT. This translates into CASSEKRGTNTGELFF.

This clonotype was picked up a small number of times. This rearrangement joins TRBV5-1 to TRBJ1-1, with D uncertain. Per germline, CDR1 SGHRS and CDR2 YFSETQ. The CDR3 covers 15 residues. V was pared by 0 bases and J by 0 bases, with 9 bases between. The CDR3 sequence: CASSLGRKVNTEAFF. The CDR3 nucleotides read TGCGCCAGCAGCTTGGGACGCAAAGTGAACACTGAAGCTTTCTTT.

In its sample, this clonotype was seen many times. CDR3 in DNA: TGTGCCAGCAGCGTAAGGGGCGTTCATCGGAACACTGAAGCTTTCTTT. Protein product: CASSVRGVHRNTEAFF. This rearrangement joins TRBV5-6 to TRBJ1-1; D possibly corresponds to TRBD1 (5 bases). The germline V gene has CDR1 SGHDT and CDR2 YYEEEE. The CDR3 covers 16 residues. V was clipped by 4 bases and J by 1 base, with 17 bases between them.

The sample holds a few counts of this clonotype. At one of its ends the junction is not consistent with the germline gene, which may arise from a read error. The chain has TRBV6-5 and TRBJ2-5; TRBD2 matches at 7 bases. The CDR3 sequence is 13 residues long. CDR1 is MNHEY, CDR2 SVGAGI, per germline. This CDR3 is CAIALGLQGTQYF. The CDR3 coding sequence is TGTGCCATCGCATTGGGACTACAAGGGACCCAGTACTTC.

This clonotype was seen many times. The CDR3 DNA reads as TGTGCCAGCAGCTTAGACAGGGAGACGGGTGGCTACACCTTC. It is translated as CASSLDRETGGYTF. The chain links TRBV11-2 to TRBJ1-2; a weak D match, TRBD1 (5 bases). Per germline, CDR1 SGHAT and CDR2 FQNNGV. The V and J ends lost 0 bases and 7 bases respectively, with 12 bases between them. This CDR3 is 14 amino acids long.

This clonotype was seen more than once but under ten times. The V gene is TRBV18, the J gene TRBJ2-7, with 8 bases that match TRBD2. Unmatched junction bases numbered 5, after V lost 10 bases and J lost 3 bases. The CDR3 covers 12 residues. Germline V CDR1 and CDR2: KGHSH, LQKENI. CDR3 amino acids: CATGGGYYEQYF. The DNA for the CDR3 is TGTGCCACCGGGGGGGGCTACTACGAGCAGTACTTC.

This clonotype was seen a few times. This rearrangement joins TRBV5-4 to TRBJ2-2, with 7 bases lining up with TRBD1. This CDR3 spans 15 amino acids. V was clipped by 5 bases and J by 4 bases; unmatched bases: 8. CDR1 SGHNT and CDR2 YYREEE come from the germline V gene (reference sequence). CDR3 sequence (DNA): TGTGCCAGCAGGTCTGGGACAGATCCCACCGGGGAGCTGTTTTTT. This translates into CASRSGTDPTGELFF.

This clonotype was seen a few times. The rearrangement uses TRBV18 and TRBJ2-5, with TRBD1 identical over 11 bases. Germline lookup yields CDR1 KGHSH and CDR2 LQKENI. J lost 5 bases, V lost 4 bases, and 6 bases had no gene match. This CDR3 has 15 amino acids. This CDR3 is CASSRTRTGGETQYF. The CDR3 DNA is TGTGCCAGCTCACGCACCCGGACAGGGGGCGAGACCCAGTACTTC.

This chain uses TRBV29-1 with TRBJ2-7; 9 positions match TRBD1. Unmatched junction bases numbered 15, after V lost 5 bases and J lost 4 bases. Looked up from germline, CDR1 is SQVTM and CDR2 is ANQGSEA. The length of the CDR3 is 16 residues. Here the CDR3 reads CSVMGSVTGGIYEQYF. The CDR3 bases are TGCAGCGTTATGGGGTCGGTAACAGGGGGCATTTACGAGCAGTACTTC.

With respect to this clonotype: The junction does not match germline at one end; this may be a read error. The J gene is TRBJ2-7, the V gene TRBV19; no reliable D call. The CDR3 sequence is 13 residues long. The germline gives CDR1 LNHDA, CDR2 SQIVND (reference sequence). CDR3 coding DNA: TGTACCAGTAGAAGTCCCCCCTCCTACGAGCAGTACTTC. This gives the protein CTSRSPPSYEQYF.

The genes are TRBV18 and TRBJ1-1, with TRBD1 identical over 8 bases. This CDR3 region has 14 residues. The V and J ends lost 5 bases and 1 base, in that order; junction bases with no gene match: 3. Germline assignment: CDR1 KGHSH and CDR2 LQKENI. CDR3 amino acids: CASSSGTGNTEAFF. For the CDR3, the DNA is TGTGCCAGCTCATCCGGGACAGGGAACACTGAAGCTTTCTTT.

This clonotype was found many times. The chain uses TRBV6-5 and TRBJ2-2; 8 bases map to TRBD1. The J segment lost 1 base and the V segment lost 6 bases, leaving 4 bases of the junction unmatched. This CDR3 comprises 15 residues. In germline, CDR1 is MNHEY, CDR2 SVGAGI. CDR3 protein: CASSGQGLNTGELFF. CDR3 sequence (DNA): TGTGCCAGCAGCGGACAGGGTTTGAACACCGGGGAGCTGTTTTTT.

This clonotype was detected many times. The rearrangement joins TRBV7-2 to TRBJ1-5; D gene unclear. Trimming pared 6 bases from V and 0 bases from J, leaving 6 bases between. CDR1 and CDR2 from the germline V gene are SGHTA and FQGNSA. This CDR3 is 13 amino acids long. CDR3 loop: CASSSYSNQPQHF. CDR3 coding DNA: TGTGCCAGCAGTTCCTATAGCAATCAGCCCCAGCATTTT.

This clonotype was detected only once. At one of its ends the junction is not consistent with the germline gene, which may arise from a read error. The rearrangement uses TRBV19 and TRBJ1-5; D is unresolved. The CDR3 is made up of 16 amino acids. The germline CDR1 and CDR2 sequences are LNHDA and SQIVND (reference sequence). CDR3 sequence: CSSSIRRNLGNQPQHF. CDR3 DNA: TGTTCCAGTAGTATCCGTAGGAATTTGGGCAATCAGCCCCAGCATTTT. The variable domain in full, completed from reference TRBV19 and TRBJ1-5, reads DGGITQSPKYLFRKEGQNVTLSCEQNLNHDAMYWYRQDPGQGLRLIYYSQIVNDFQKGDIAEGYSVSREKKESFPLTVTSAQKNPTAFYLCSSSIRRNLGNQPQHFGDGTRLSIL.

This clonotype showed up just a few times. The genes are TRBV2 and TRBJ2-2, with 7 bases aligning to TRBD1. CDR3 length equals 15 residues. The V segment lost 7 bases and the J segment 0 bases; nucleotides outside the gene matches: 5. Germline lookup yields CDR1 SNHLY and CDR2 FYNNEI. CDR3 sequence reads: CASKGQGANTGELFF. CDR3 sequence (DNA): TGTGCCAGCAAAGGCCAGGGGGCGAACACCGGGGAGCTGTTTTTT.

Ten or more counts support this clonotype. The J gene is TRBJ2-7, the V gene TRBV7-9, with D hard to call. CDR3 length: 13 residues. CDR1 is SEHNR and CDR2 is FQNEAQ in the germline V gene (reference sequence). With 3 bases removed from V and 1 base from J, the gap between germline ends came to 7 bases. CDR3 region: CASSFASSYEQYF. CDR3 DNA sequence: TGTGCCAGCAGCTTCGCCAGTTCCTACGAGCAGTACTTC.

This clonotype occurred many times. This chain uses TRBV7-3 with TRBJ1-1, with TRBD1 as a possible D gene (5 bases). Germline V gene lookup returns CDR1 SGHTA and CDR2 FQGTGA. V was shortened by 3 bases and J by 5 bases, with 10 bases between the two germline ends. The CDR3 is 13 amino acids. The CDR3 loop reads CASSFGGWTEAFF. CDR3 sequence (DNA): TGTGCCAGCAGCTTTGGGGGGTGGACTGAAGCTTTCTTT.

Regarding this clonotype: A single base separates this from a much larger clone, so it may be a read error. The chain combines TRBV7-9 with TRBJ2-3; unclear D gene. With 10 bases removed from V and 1 base from J, the gap between germline ends came to 12 bases. The CDR3 runs to 13 residues. Germline CDR1 is SEHNR and CDR2 is FQNEAQ (reference sequence). The CDR3: CATPLPGTDTQYF. CDR3 sequence (DNA): TGTGCCACCCCACTACCCGGCACAGATACGCAGTATTTT.